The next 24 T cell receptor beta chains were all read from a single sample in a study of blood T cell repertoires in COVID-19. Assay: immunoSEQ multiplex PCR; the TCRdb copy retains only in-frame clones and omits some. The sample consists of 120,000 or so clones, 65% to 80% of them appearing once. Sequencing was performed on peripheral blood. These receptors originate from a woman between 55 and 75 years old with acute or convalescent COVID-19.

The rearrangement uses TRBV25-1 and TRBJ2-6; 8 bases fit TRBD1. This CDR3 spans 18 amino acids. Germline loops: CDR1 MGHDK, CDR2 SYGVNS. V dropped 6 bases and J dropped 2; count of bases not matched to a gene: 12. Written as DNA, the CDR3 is TGTGCCAGCAGGCCAAACCAGGGGGCGCGGGCTGGGGCCAACGTCCTGACTTTC. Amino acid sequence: CASRPNQGARAGANVLTF.

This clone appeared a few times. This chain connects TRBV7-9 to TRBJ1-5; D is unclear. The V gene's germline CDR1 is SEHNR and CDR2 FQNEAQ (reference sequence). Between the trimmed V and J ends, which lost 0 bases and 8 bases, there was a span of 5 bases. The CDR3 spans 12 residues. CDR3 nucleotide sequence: TGTGCCAGCAGCTTAGCGGAGGAGCCCCAGCATTTT. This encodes CASSLAEEPQHF.

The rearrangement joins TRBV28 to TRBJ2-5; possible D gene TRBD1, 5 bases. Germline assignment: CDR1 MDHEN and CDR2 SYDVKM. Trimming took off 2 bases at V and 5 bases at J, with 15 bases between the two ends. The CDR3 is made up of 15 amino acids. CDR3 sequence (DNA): TGTGCCAGCAGTTTAGGGGCTGGCATGATCGAGACCCAGTACTTC. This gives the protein CASSLGAGMIETQYF.

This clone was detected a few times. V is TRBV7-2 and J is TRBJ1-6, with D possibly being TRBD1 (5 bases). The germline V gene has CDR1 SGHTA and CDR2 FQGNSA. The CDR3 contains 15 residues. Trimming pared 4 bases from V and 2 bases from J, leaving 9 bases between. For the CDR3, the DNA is TGTGCCAGCAGCTCGGGGGGGACCTATAATTCACCCCTCCACTTT. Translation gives CASSSGGTYNSPLHF.

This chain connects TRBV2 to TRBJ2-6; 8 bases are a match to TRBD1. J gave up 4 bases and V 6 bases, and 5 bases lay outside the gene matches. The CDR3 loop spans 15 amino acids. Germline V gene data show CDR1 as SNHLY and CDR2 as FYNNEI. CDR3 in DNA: TGTGCCAGCAGCCAGGGGGCGGGCGGGGCCAACGTCCTGACTTTC. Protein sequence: CASSQGAGGANVLTF.

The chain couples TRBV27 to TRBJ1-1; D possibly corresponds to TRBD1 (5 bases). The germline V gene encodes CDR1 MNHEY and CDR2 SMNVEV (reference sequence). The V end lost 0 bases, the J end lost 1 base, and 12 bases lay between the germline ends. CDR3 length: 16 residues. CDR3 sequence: CASSLSGDSWNTEAFF. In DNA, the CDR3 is TGTGCCAGCAGTTTATCAGGGGACTCATGGAACACTGAAGCTTTCTTT.

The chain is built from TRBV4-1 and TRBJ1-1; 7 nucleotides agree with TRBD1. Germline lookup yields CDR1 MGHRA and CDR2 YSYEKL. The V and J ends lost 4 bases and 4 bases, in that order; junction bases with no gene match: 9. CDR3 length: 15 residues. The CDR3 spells CASSPRGGGGTEAFF. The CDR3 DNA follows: TGCGCCAGCAGCCCCCGTGGAGGGGGCGGCACTGAAGCTTTCTTT.

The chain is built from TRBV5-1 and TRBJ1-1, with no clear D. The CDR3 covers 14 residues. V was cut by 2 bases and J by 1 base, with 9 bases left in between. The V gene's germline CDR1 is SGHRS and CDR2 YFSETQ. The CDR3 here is CASSLSASNTEAFF. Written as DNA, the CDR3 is TGCGCCAGCAGCTTAAGCGCCTCGAACACTGAAGCTTTCTTT.

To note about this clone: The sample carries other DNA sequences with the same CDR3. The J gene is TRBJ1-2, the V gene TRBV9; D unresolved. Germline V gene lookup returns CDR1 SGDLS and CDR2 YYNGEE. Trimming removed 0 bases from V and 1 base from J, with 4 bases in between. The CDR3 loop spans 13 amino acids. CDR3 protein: CASSVDRNYGYTF. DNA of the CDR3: TGTGCCAGCAGCGTAGATCGTAACTATGGCTACACCTTC.

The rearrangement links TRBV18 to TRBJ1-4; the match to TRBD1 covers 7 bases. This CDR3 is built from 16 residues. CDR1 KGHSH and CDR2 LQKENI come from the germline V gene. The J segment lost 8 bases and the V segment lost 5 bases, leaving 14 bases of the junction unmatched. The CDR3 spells CASSAGRGQSGEKLFF. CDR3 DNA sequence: TGTGCCAGCTCAGCCGGAAGGGGGCAAAGCGGGGAAAAACTGTTTTTT.

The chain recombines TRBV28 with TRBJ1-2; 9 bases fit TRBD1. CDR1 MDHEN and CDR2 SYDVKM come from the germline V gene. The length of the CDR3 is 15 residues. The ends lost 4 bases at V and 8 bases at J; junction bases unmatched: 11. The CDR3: CASSSGTGMYKGYTF. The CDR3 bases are TGTGCCAGCAGTTCAGGGACAGGGATGTATAAAGGCTACACCTTC.

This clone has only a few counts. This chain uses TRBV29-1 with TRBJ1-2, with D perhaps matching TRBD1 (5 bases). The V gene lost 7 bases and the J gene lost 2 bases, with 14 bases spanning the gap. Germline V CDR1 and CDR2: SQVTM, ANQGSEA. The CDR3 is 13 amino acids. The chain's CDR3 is CSAVPQGNYGYTF. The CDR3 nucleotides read TGCAGCGCTGTTCCCCAGGGAAACTATGGCTACACCTTC.

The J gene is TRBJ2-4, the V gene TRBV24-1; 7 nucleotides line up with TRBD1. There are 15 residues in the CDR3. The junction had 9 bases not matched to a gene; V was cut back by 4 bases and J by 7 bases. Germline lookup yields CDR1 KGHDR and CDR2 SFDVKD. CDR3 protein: CATSDTRAGGNIQYF. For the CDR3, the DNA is TGTGCCACCAGTGACACCCGGGCAGGGGGTAACATTCAGTACTTC.

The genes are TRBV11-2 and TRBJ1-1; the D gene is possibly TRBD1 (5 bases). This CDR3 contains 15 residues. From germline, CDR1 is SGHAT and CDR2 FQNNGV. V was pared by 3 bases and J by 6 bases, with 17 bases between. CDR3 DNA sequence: TGTGCCAGCAGCTTCGCCCAGGGCAGGCCTTCTGAAGCTTTCTTT. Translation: CASSFAQGRPSEAFF.

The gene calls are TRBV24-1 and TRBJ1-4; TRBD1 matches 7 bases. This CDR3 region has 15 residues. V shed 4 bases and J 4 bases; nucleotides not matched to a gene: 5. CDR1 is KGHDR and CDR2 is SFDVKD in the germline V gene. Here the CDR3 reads CATSDPQGGNEKLFF. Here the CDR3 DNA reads TGTGCCACCAGTGACCCTCAGGGGGGTAATGAAAAACTGTTTTTT.

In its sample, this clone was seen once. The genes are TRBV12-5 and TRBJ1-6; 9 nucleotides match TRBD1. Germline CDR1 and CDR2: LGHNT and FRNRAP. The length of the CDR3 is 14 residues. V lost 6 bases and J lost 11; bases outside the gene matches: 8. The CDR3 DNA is TGTGCTAGTGGCTCACAGGGGGCAAGGACACCCCTCCACTTT. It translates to CASGSQGARTPLHF.

CDR3 loop: CASSLYSSSYNSPLHF. DNA for the CDR3: TGTGCCAGCAGCTTATACAGCAGCTCCTATAATTCACCCCTCCACTTT. The V and J genes are TRBV7-8 and TRBJ1-6; D call uncertain. Looked up from germline, CDR1 is SGHVS and CDR2 is FQNEAQ. This CDR3 spans 16 amino acids. Trimming pared 2 bases from V and 0 bases from J, leaving 8 bases between.

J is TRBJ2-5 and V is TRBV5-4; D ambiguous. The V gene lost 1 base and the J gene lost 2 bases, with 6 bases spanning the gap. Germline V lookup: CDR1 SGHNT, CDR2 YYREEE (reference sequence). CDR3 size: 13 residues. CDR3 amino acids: CASSLTEQETQYF. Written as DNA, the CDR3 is TGTGCCAGCAGCTTGACAGAGCAAGAGACCCAGTACTTC.

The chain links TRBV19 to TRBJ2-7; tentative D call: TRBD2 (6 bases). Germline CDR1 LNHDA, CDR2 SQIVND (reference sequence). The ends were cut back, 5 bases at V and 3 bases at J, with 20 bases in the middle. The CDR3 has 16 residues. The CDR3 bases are TGTGCCAGTAGTGACGGGGGAACCCAGAGGGGCTACGAGCAGTACTTC. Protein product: CASSDGGTQRGYEQYF.

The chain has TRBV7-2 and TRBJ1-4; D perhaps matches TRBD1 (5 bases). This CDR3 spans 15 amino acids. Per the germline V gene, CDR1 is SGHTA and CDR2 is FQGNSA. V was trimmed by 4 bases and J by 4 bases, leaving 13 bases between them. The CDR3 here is CASSSAGPRNEKLFF. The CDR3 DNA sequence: TGTGCCAGCAGCTCCGCGGGACCGCGTAATGAAAAACTGTTTTTT.

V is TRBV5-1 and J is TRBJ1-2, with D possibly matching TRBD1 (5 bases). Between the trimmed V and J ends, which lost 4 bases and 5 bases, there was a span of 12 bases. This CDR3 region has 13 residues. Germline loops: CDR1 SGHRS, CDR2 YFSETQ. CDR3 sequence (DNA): TGCGCCAGCAGCAAAGACAGAACTTATGGCTACACCTTC. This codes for CASSKDRTYGYTF.

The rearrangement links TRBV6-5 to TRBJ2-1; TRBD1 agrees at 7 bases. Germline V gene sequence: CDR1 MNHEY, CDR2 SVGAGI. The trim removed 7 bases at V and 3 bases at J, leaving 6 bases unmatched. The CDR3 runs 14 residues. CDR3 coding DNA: TGTGCCAGCATTGGGGACAGCCTCTACAATGAGCAGTTCTTC. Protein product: CASIGDSLYNEQFF.

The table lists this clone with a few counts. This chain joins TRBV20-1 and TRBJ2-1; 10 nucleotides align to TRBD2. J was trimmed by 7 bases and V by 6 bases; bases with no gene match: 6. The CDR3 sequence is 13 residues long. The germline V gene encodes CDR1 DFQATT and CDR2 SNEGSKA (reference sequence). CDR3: CSASSGGINEQFF. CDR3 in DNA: TGCAGTGCCAGTAGCGGGGGGATTAATGAGCAGTTCTTC.

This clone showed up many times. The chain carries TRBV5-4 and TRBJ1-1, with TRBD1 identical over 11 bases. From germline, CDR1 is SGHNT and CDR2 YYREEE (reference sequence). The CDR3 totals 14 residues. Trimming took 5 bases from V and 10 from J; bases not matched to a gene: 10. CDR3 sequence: CASRLDRDRGRAFF. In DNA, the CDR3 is TGTGCCAGCAGACTTGACCGGGACAGGGGGAGAGCTTTCTTT.